This entry is about one T cell receptor beta chain. As yet, its antigen is unknown. Its ends do not fully match the called genes, so a read error is possible. Stable hyperthyroid donors showed no ophthalmopathy during 18 months follow-up. PBMCs originated in 10 ml of fresh peripheral blood. Amplification of TCR beta CDR3 regions used RNA transcripts. A first-round RT-PCR used HTBI primers, followed by a second-round multiplex PCR. MiXCR was run by TCRdb on the multiplex PCR reads, yielding one entry per CDR3 protein. The repertoire includes more than 300,000 distinct CDR3 sequences, roughly a sixth of them detected once, and 2.4% sits in the top ten. This entry belongs to a study of Graves' ophthalmopathy and Graves' hyperthyroidism. Overall study findings and caveats: A model built from 13 signatures distinguished ophthalmopathy from stable hyperthyroidism with about 90% sensitivity and less than 83% specificity. Most thyroid-expanded clonotypes exceeding 0.001 frequency were also found in blood.

The germline CDR1 and CDR2 sequences are LGHNA and YSLEER. The CDR3 consists of 14 residues. Source material: peripheral blood. The receptor's source is an adult woman with stable Graves' hyperthyroidism. The V gene is TRBV4-3, the J gene TRBJ2-7; 7 bases align to TRBD1. The CDR3 here is CASSQGQGPYEQCF. The CDR3 region has the DNA TGCGCCAGCAGCCAAGGACAGGGCCCCTACGAGCAGTGCTTC.